This entry concerns a single TCR beta chain. V gave up 5 bases and J gave up 1 base; unmatched junction bases: 7. CDR3 length: 15 amino acids. Per germline, CDR1 SGHDT and CDR2 YYEEEE. The record originates from a study of blood T cell repertoires in COVID-19. Study at large: Samples of COVID-19 (acute and convalescent) were obtained from the United States, Italy and Spain. From T cells, B-cell-depleted T cells, or PBMCs came the material, which was cDNA or gDNA.

In the original workflow: How many nucleated cells were present was estimated from reference gene primer amplification. Repertoires were generated with immunoSEQ multiplex PCR, while TCRdb's copy carries only in-frame clones and drops some. V, J and clone size reflect that table, while D and trimming were determined from the DNA. The sample records about 270,000 clones, approximately 83% being singletons. The sample consisted of peripheral blood. This receptor was taken from a human donor in a cohort sampled during active COVID-19. This chain connects TRBV5-6 to TRBJ2-7, with TRBD2 matching over 9 bases. The DNA of the CDR3 is TGTGCCAGCAGTCCCCTAGCGGGACCTTCCTACGAGCAGTACTTC. Amino acids: CASSPLAGPSYEQYF.